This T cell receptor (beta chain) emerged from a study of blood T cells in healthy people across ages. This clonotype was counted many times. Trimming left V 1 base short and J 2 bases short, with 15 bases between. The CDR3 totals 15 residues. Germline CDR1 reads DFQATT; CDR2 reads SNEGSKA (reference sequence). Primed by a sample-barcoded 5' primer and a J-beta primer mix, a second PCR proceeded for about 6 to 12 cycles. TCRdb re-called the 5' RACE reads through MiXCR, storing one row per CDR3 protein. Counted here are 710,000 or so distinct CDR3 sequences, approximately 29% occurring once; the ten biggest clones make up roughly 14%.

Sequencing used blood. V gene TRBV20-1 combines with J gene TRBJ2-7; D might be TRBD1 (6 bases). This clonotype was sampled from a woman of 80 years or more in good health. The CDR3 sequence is CSARGLGGPTYEQYF. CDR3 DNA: TGCAGTGCTAGAGGCTTAGGGGGTCCCACCTACGAGCAGTACTTC.